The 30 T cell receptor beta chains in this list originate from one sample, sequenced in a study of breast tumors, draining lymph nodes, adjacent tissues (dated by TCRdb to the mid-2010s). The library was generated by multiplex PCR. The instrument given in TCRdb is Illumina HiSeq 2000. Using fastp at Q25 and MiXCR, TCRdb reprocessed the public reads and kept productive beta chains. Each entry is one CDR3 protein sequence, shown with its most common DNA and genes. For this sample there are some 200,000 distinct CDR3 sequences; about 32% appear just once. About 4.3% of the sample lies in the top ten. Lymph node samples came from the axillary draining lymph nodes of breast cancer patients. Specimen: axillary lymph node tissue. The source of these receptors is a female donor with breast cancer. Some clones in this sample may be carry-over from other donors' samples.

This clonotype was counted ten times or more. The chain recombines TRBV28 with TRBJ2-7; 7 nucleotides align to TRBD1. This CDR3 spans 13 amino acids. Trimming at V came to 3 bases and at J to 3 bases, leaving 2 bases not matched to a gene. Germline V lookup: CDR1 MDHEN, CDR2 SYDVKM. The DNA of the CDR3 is TGTGCCAGCAGTTTGTGGGACAGCTACGAGCAGTACTTC. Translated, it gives CASSLWDSYEQYF. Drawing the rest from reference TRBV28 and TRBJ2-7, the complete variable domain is DVKVTQSSRYLVKRTGEKVFLECVQDMDHENMFWYRQDPGLGLRLIYFSYDVKMKEKGDIPEGYSVSREKKERFSLILESASTNQTSMYLCASSLWDSYEQYFGPGTRLTVT.

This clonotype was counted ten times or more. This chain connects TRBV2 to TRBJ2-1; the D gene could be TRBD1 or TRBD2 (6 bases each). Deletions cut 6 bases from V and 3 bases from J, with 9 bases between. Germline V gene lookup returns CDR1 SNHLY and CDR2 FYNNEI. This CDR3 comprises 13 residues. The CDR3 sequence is CASSGGDYNEQFF. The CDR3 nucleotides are TGTGCCAGCAGCGGGGGCGACTACAATGAGCAGTTCTTC.

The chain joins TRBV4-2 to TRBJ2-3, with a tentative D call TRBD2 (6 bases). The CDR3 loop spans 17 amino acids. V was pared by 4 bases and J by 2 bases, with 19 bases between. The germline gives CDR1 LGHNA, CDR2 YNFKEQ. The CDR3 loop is CASSPHLARALTDTQYF. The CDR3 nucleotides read TGTGCCAGCAGCCCACATCTAGCGAGAGCCCTCACAGATACGCAGTATTTT.

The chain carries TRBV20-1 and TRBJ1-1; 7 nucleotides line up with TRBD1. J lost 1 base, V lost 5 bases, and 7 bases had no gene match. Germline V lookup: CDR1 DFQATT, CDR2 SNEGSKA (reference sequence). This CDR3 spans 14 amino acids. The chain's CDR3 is CSARQGLGNTEAFF. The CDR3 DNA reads TGCAGTGCTCGACAGGGTTTAGGGAACACTGAAGCTTTCTTT.

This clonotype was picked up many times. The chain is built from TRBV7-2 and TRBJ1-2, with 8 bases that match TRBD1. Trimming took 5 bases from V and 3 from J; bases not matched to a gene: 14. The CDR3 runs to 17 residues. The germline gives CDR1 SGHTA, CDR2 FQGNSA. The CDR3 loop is CASSPHRGKARYYGYTF. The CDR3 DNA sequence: TGTGCCAGCAGCCCTCACAGGGGGAAAGCCAGGTACTATGGCTACACCTTC.

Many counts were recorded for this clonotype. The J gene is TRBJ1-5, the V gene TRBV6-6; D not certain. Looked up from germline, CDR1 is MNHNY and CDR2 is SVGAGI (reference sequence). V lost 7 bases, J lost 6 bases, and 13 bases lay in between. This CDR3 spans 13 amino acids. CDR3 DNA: TGTGCCAGCACTACCCTTGAGGGTCAGCCCCAGCATTTT. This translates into CASTTLEGQPQHF.

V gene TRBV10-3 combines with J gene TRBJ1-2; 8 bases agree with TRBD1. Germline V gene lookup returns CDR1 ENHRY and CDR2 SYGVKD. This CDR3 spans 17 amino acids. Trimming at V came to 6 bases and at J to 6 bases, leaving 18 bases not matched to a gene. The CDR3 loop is CAISTGGVQDSRNGYTF. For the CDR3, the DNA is TGTGCCATCAGCACAGGGGGTGTTCAGGACTCCAGGAATGGCTACACCTTC.

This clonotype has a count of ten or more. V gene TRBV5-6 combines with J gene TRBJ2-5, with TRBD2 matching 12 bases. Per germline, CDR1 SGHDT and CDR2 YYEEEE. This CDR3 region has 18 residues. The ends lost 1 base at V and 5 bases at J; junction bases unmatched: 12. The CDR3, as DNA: TGTGCCAGCAGCTTGCCCGGACTAGCGGGGACGGGTAGCGAGACCCAGTACTTC. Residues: CASSLPGLAGTGSETQYF.

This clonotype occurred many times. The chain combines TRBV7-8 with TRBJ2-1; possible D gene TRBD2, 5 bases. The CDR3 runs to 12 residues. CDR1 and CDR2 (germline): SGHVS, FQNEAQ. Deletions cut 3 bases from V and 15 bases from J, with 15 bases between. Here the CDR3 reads CASSFRLEGLFF. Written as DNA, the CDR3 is TGTGCCAGCAGCTTCCGCCTCGAGGGTCTGTTCTTC.

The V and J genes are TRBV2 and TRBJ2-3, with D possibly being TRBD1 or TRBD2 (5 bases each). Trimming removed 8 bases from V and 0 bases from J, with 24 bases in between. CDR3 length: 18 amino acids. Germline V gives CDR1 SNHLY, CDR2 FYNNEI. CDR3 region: CASYLRDRPGTSTDTQYF. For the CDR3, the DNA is TGTGCCAGCTATCTCCGGGACCGACCGGGTACTAGCACAGATACGCAGTATTTT.

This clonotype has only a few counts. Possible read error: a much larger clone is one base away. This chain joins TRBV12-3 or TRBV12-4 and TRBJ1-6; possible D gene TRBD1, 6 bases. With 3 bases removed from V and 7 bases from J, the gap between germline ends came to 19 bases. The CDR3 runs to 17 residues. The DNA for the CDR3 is TGTGCCAGCAGTTTCGGGGTGAGGGGGACCCCGAATTCACCCCTCCACTTT. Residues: CASSFGVRGTPNSPLHF.

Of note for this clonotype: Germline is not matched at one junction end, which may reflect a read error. The CDR3 sequence is CATRTSGGVGEQSF. The DNA of the CDR3 is TGTGCCACCCGGACTAGCGGGGGGGTGGGTGAGCAGTCCTTC. The gene calls are TRBV10-3 and TRBJ2-1; TRBD2 matches 15 bases. The germline gives CDR1 ENHRY, CDR2 SYGVKD. The CDR3 length is 14 residues.

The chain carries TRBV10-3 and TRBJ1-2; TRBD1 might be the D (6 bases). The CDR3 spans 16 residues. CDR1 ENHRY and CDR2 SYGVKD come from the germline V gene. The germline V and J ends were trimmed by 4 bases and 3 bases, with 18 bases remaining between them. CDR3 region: CAISAFQGFPDYGYTF. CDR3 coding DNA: TGTGCCATCAGTGCTTTTCAGGGGTTCCCCGACTATGGCTACACCTTC.

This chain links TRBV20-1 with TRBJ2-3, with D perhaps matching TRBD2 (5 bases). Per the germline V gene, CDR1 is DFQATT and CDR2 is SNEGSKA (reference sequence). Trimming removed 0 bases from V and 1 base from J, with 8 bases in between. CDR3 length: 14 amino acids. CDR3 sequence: CSAREGVGTDTQYF. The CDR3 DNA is TGCAGTGCTAGAGAGGGAGTGGGCACAGATACGCAGTATTTT.

The CDR3, as DNA: TGCAGTGCTAGAATCCGGGATGAAAAACTGTTTTTT. Translation gives CSARIRDEKLFF. V is TRBV20-1 and J is TRBJ1-4; no reliable D call. Trimming left V 2 bases short and J 6 bases short, with 7 bases between. CDR1 and CDR2 (germline): DFQATT, SNEGSKA (reference sequence). This CDR3 has 12 amino acids.

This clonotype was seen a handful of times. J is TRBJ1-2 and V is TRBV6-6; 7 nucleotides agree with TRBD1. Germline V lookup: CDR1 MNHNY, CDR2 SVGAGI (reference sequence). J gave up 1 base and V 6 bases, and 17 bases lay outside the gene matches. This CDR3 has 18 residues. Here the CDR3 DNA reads TGTGCCAGCAGAACCCCACAGGGACAGACGATCATTAACTATGGCTACACCTTC. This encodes CASRTPQGQTIINYGYTF.

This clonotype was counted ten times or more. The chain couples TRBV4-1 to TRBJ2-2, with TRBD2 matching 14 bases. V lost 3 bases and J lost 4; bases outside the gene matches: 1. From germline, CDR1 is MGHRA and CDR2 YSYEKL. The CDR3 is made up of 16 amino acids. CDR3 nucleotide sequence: TGCGCCAGCAGCCATGGACTAGCGGGAGGCACCGGGGAGCTGTTTTTT. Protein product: CASSHGLAGGTGELFF.

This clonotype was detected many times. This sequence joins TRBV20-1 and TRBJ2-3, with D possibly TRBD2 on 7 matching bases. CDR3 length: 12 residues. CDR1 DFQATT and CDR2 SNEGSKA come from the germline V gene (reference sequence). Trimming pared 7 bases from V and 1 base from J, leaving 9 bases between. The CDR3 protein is CSGEGGTDTQYF. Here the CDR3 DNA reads TGCAGTGGGGAGGGGGGCACAGATACGCAGTATTTT.

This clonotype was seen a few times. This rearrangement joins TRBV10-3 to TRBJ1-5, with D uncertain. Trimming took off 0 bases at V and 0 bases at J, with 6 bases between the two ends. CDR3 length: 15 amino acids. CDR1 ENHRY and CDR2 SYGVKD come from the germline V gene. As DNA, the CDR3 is TGTGCCATCAGTGAGTCTAAGGGTAGCAATCAGCCCCAGCATTTT. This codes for CAISESKGSNQPQHF.

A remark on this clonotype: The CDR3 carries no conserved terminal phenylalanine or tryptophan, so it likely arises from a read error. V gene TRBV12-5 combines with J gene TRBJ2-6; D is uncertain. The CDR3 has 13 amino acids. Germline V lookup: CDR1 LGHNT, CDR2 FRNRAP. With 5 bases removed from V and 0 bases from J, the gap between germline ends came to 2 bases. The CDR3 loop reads CASGSSGANVLTH. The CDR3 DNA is TGTGCTAGTGGTAGCTCTGGGGCCAACGTCCTGACTCAC.

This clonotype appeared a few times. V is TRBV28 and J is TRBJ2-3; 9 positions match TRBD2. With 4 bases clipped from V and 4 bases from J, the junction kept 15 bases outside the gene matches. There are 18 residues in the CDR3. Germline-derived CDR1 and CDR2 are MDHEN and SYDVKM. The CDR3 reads CASSSDLREGPLSDTQYF. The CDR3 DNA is TGTGCCAGCAGTTCAGACTTGCGGGAGGGCCCTCTTTCAGATACGCAGTATTTT.

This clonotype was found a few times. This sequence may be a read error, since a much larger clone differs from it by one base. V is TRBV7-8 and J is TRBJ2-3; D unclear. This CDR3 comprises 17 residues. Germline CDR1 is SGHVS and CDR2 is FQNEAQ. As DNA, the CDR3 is TGTGCCAGCAGCTTACGACCCGCGGAGCCGTTCACAGATCCGCAGTATTTT. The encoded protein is CASSLRPAEPFTDPQYF.

The CDR3, as DNA: TGTGCCAGCAGCGTAGGCGTGGGAGTGGGCACAGATACGCAGTATTTT. Encoded protein: CASSVGVGVGTDTQYF. This sequence joins TRBV9 and TRBJ2-3; D may be TRBD2 (5 bases). Germline CDR1 SGDLS, CDR2 YYNGEE. The CDR3 is 16 amino acids. The V end was cut by 0 bases, the J end by 1 base, with 12 bases between.

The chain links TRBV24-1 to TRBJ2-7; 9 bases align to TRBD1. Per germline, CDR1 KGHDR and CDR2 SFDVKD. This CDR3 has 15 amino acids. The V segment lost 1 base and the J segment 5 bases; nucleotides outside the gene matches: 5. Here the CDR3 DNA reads TGTGCCACCAGTGATTTTTTCGGGACAGGGCACGAGCAGTACTTC. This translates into CATSDFFGTGHEQYF.

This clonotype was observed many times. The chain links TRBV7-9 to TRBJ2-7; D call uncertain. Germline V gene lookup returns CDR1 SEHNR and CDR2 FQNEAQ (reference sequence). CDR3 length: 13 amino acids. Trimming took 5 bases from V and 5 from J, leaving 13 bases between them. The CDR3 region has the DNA TGTGCCAGCAGCCCAACGGCGTCTCACGAGCAGTACTTC. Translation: CASSPTASHEQYF.

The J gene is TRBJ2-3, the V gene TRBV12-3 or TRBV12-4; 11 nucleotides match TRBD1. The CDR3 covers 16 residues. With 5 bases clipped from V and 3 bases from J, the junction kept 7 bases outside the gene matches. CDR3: CASSPGQGASTDTQYF. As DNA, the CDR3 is TGTGCCAGCAGTCCCGGACAGGGGGCGTCAACAGATACGCAGTATTTT.

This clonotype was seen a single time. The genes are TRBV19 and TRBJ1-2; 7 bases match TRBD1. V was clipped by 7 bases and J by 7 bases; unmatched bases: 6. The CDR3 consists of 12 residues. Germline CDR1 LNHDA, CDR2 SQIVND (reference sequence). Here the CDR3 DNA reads TGTGCCAGTACCACGACAGGGCTTGGCTACACCTTC. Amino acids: CASTTTGLGYTF.

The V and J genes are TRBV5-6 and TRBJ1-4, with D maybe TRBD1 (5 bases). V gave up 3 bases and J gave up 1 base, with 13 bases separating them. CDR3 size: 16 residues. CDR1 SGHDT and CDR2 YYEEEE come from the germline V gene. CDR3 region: CASSSGTRGTNEKLFF. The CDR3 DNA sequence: TGTGCCAGCAGCTCGGGGACTAGGGGAACTAATGAAAAACTGTTTTTT. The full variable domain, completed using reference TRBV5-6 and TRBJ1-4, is DAGVTQSPTHLIKTRGQQVTLRCSPKSGHDTVSWYQQALGQGPQFIFQYYEEEERQRGNFPDRFSGHQFPNYSSELNVNALLLGDSALYLCASSSGTRGTNEKLFFGSGTQLSVL.

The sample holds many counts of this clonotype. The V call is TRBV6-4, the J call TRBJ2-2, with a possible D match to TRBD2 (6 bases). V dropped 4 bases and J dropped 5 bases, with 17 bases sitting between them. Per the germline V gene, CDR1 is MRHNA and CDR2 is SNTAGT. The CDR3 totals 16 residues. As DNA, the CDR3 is TGTGCCAGCAGTGCCACCCGGAGTAGCGGAACCGGGGAGCTGTTTTTT. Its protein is CASSATRSSGTGELFF.

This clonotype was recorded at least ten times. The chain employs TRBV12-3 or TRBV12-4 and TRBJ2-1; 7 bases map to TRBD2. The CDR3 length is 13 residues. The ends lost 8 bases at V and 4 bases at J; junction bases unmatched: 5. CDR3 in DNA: TGTGCCAGCGGCCCCGGGGGGTACAATGAGCAGTTCTTC. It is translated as CASGPGGYNEQFF.